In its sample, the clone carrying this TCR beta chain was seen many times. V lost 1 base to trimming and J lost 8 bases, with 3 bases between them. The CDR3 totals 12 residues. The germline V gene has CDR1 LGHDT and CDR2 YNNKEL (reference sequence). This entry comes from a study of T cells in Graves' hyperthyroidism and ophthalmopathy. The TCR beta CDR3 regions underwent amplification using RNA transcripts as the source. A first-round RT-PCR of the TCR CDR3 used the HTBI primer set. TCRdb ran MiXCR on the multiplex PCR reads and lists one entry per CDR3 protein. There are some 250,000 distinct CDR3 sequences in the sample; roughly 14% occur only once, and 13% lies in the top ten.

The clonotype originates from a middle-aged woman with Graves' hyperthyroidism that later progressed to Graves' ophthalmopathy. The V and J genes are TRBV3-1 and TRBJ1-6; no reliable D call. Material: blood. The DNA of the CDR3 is TGTGCCAGCAGCCAAGTTTATTCACCCCTCCACTTT. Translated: CASSQVYSPLHF.